The 27 T cell receptor beta chains given below trace back to one sample, sequenced in a study of shared clonotypes between healthy human individuals. Terminally differentiated effector memory CD45RA+ cells were excluded from the naive CD8 cells, which were CD45RO-negative and positively selected for CCR7. The data were produced by immunoSEQ multiplex PCR, yet TCRdb's version contains in-frame clones alone and is incomplete. In the table there are about 1,900,000 clones, less than 95% of which are singletons. The sequenced material came from naive CD8+ T cells sorted from blood. These receptors originate from a man aged 18 to 29 in good health.

The gene calls are TRBV15 and TRBJ1-1, with D perhaps TRBD1 (6 bases). Germline V CDR1 and CDR2: LNHNV, YYDKDF (reference sequence). V was trimmed by 4 bases and J by 0 bases, leaving 9 bases between them. The CDR3 contains 14 residues. CDR3 in DNA: TGTGCCACCAGCAATGGACAGTTGAACACTGAAGCTTTCTTT. This gives the protein CATSNGQLNTEAFF.

The rearrangement joins TRBV7-2 to TRBJ2-3; D not resolved. CDR1 is SGHTA, CDR2 FQGNSA, per germline. The CDR3 consists of 17 residues. The V gene lost 5 bases and the J gene lost 2 bases, with 20 bases spanning the gap. CDR3 residues: CASSPRAVTYLTDTQYF. CDR3 coding DNA: TGTGCCAGCAGCCCTCGGGCGGTGACTTACCTCACAGATACGCAGTATTTT.

This clone was counted once. The chain recombines TRBV4-1 with TRBJ2-3, with 12 bases lining up with TRBD2. Trimming at V came to 5 bases and at J to 7 bases, leaving 1 base not matched to a gene. The germline gives CDR1 MGHRA, CDR2 YSYEKL. The CDR3 is made up of 13 amino acids. CDR3 in amino acids: CASSWTSGNTQYF. CDR3 DNA sequence: TGCGCCAGCAGCTGGACTAGCGGGAATACGCAGTATTTT.

The chain links TRBV18 to TRBJ2-7; 7 positions agree with TRBD1. This CDR3 has 14 residues. With 5 bases clipped from V and 4 bases from J, the junction kept 8 bases outside the gene matches. The germline V gene has CDR1 KGHSH and CDR2 LQKENI. CDR3 in amino acids: CASSSTGDRYEQYF. The CDR3 nucleotides read TGTGCCAGCTCATCAACAGGGGATCGATACGAGCAGTACTTC.

The CDR3 DNA reads as TGTGCCAGCTTAGCGGGAGGGCGAACCGGGGAGCTGTTTTTT. Encoded protein: CASLAGGRTGELFF. The V and J genes are TRBV2 and TRBJ2-2; 11 bases are a match to TRBD2. CDR1 and CDR2 (germline): SNHLY, FYNNEI. CDR3 length: 14 residues. Trimming at V came to 8 bases and at J to 5 bases, leaving 4 bases not matched to a gene.

The chain couples TRBV6-6 to TRBJ2-1, with 11 bases that match TRBD2. V trimming: 5 bases; J trimming: 4 bases; junction bases outside the gene matches: 4. This CDR3 comprises 15 residues. Germline values: CDR1 MNHNY, CDR2 SVGAGI (reference sequence). In DNA form, the CDR3 reads TGTGCCAGCAGTACGACTAGCGGGAAATACAATGAGCAGTTCTTC. This sequence encodes CASSTTSGKYNEQFF.

The chain joins TRBV4-1 to TRBJ2-3; D might be TRBD1 or TRBD2, each matching 5 bases. From germline, CDR1 is MGHRA and CDR2 YSYEKL. The V and J ends lost 4 bases and 0 bases respectively, with 17 bases between them. This CDR3 region has 17 residues. CDR3 DNA: TGCGCCAGCAGCCCCCATACGGACGGGGCTAGCACAGATACGCAGTATTTT. It yields the protein CASSPHTDGASTDTQYF.

The chain recombines TRBV13 with TRBJ1-3; TRBD1 matches at 9 bases. Germline lookup yields CDR1 PRHDT and CDR2 FYEKMQ (reference sequence). The ends lost 4 bases at V and 2 bases at J; junction bases unmatched: 3. The CDR3 is 15 amino acids. CDR3 DNA: TGTGCCAGCAGCTCCAGGACAGGGGCTGGAAACACCATATATTTT. Protein: CASSSRTGAGNTIYF.

The genes are TRBV4-1 and TRBJ2-2; D not certain. CDR3 length equals 14 residues. The germline gives CDR1 MGHRA, CDR2 YSYEKL. Deletions cut 3 bases from V and 2 bases from J, with 7 bases between. The CDR3 DNA is TGCGCCAGCAGCCACGCAGCTAACACCGGGGAGCTGTTTTTT. Its translation is CASSHAANTGELFF.

The chain recombines TRBV6-5 with TRBJ2-1; D ambiguous. Trimming took 3 bases from V and 0 from J, leaving 12 bases between them. CDR3 size: 16 residues. Germline V lookup: CDR1 MNHEY, CDR2 SVGAGI. CDR3 protein: CASSYGPPSSYNEQFF. CDR3 nucleotide sequence: TGTGCCAGCAGTTATGGGCCCCCTAGCTCCTACAATGAGCAGTTCTTC.

V is TRBV19 and J is TRBJ2-1; D uncertain. V lost 4 bases and J lost 7, with 11 bases in between. Germline assignment: CDR1 LNHDA and CDR2 SQIVND (reference sequence). The CDR3 has 13 residues. DNA for the CDR3: TGTGCCAGTAGTAAAATCCTCGGGAATGAGCAGTTCTTC. This encodes CASSKILGNEQFF.

This chain connects TRBV19 to TRBJ2-1; unclear D gene. This CDR3 comprises 13 residues. Trimming shortened V by 5 bases and J by 5 bases, and 10 bases separated the two germline ends. Germline CDR1 LNHDA, CDR2 SQIVND (reference sequence). This CDR3 reads CASSLAENNEQFF. The CDR3 DNA follows: TGTGCCAGTAGTTTGGCCGAAAACAATGAGCAGTTCTTC.

As concerns this clone: Other DNA sequences of this sample code for an identical CDR3. The gene calls are TRBV6-5 and TRBJ1-1; unclear D gene. The CDR3 has 14 amino acids. Trimming took off 3 bases at V and 1 base at J, with 9 bases between the two ends. Germline V gene sequence: CDR1 MNHEY, CDR2 SVGAGI. The CDR3 sequence is CASSYSQENTEAFF. The DNA for the CDR3 is TGTGCCAGCAGTTATTCCCAAGAGAACACTGAAGCTTTCTTT.

This chain uses TRBV2 with TRBJ2-3; D possibly corresponds to TRBD2 (6 bases). The germline CDR1 and CDR2 sequences are SNHLY and FYNNEI. CDR3 size: 16 residues. V was shortened by 3 bases and J by 0 bases, with 13 bases between the two germline ends. DNA for the CDR3: TGTGCCAGCAGTGAGGGACTGAGGGGTAGCACAGATACGCAGTATTTT. The encoded protein is CASSEGLRGSTDTQYF.

The rearrangement links TRBV27 to TRBJ2-1; D ambiguous. Germline-derived CDR1 and CDR2 are MNHEY and SMNVEV (reference sequence). The CDR3 length is 17 residues. The V and J ends lost 0 bases and 0 bases respectively, with 12 bases between them. The CDR3 DNA reads as TGTGCCAGCAGTTTATCATCCGGGCTCGGCTCCTACAATGAGCAGTTCTTC. Amino acids: CASSLSSGLGSYNEQFF.

V and J are TRBV4-2 and TRBJ2-2, with 15 bases that match TRBD2. CDR1 is LGHNA and CDR2 is YNFKEQ in the germline V gene. Germline trimming cut 0 bases from V and 6 bases from J; bases unmatched to any gene: 8. This CDR3 is built from 19 residues. CDR3 DNA sequence: TGTGCCAGCAGCCAAGATTCCGGACTAGCGGGGGGGCCGGCCGGGGAGCTGTTTTTT. Amino acids: CASSQDSGLAGGPAGELFF.

The chain employs TRBV27 and TRBJ2-3; a weak D match, TRBD2 (5 bases). CDR1 is MNHEY and CDR2 is SMNVEV in the germline V gene (reference sequence). V lost 0 bases and J 0 bases, leaving 7 bases between the germline ends. There are 15 residues in the CDR3. CDR3 loop: CASSLSRGSTDTQYF. The CDR3 region has the DNA TGTGCCAGCAGTTTATCGAGAGGGAGCACAGATACGCAGTATTTT.

Points on this clone: The identical CDR3 is also encoded by other nucleotide sequences in the sample. The rearrangement uses TRBV9 and TRBJ2-1, with unresolved D. Deletions cut 4 bases from V and 4 bases from J, with 9 bases between. The CDR3 is 13 residues long. CDR1 is SGDLS, CDR2 YYNGEE, per germline. CDR3 nucleotides: TGTGCCAGCAGCCCCGGACCTTACAATGAGCAGTTCTTC. This sequence encodes CASSPGPYNEQFF.

The CDR3 protein is CASSLWEGGYTF. CDR3 DNA sequence: TGTGCCAGCAGCTTGTGGGAGGGGGGCTACACCTTC. This chain joins TRBV5-6 and TRBJ1-2, with TRBD1 as a possible D gene (5 bases). The CDR3 runs 12 residues. CDR1 is SGHDT and CDR2 is YYEEEE in the germline V gene. V lost 1 base, J lost 8 bases, and 9 bases lay in between.

The chain couples TRBV5-1 to TRBJ2-2; 9 bases map to TRBD1. The ends lost 4 bases at V and 5 bases at J; junction bases unmatched: 6. CDR1 and CDR2 (germline): SGHRS, YFSETQ. CDR3 size: 15 residues. Here the CDR3 DNA reads TGCGCCAGCAGCGGAACAGGGGGCGAAACCGGGGAGCTGTTTTTT. Residues: CASSGTGGETGELFF.

The J gene is TRBJ2-2, the V gene TRBV12-5, with TRBD2 as a possible D gene (6 bases). Germline V gives CDR1 LGHNT, CDR2 FRNRAP. V was clipped by 7 bases and J by 3 bases, with 12 bases between them. There are 14 residues in the CDR3. The CDR3 DNA reads as TGTGCTAGTGCACTGGGGGGTTACACCGGGGAGCTGTTTTTT. It encodes CASALGGYTGELFF. The full variable domain, with the rest looked up from reference TRBV12-5 and TRBJ2-2, is DARVTQTPRHKVTEMGQEVTMRCQPILGHNTVFWYRQTMMQGLELLAYFRNRAPLDDSGMPKDRFSAEMPDATLATLKIQPSEPRDSAVYFCASALGGYTGELFFGEGSRLTVL.

V and J are TRBV14 and TRBJ2-7; 8 nucleotides line up with TRBD2. The V segment lost 4 bases and the J segment 4 bases; nucleotides outside the gene matches: 9. CDR1 is SGHDN and CDR2 is FVKESK in the germline V gene. CDR3 length: 15 amino acids. The CDR3 nucleotides are TGTGCCAGCAGCCGATCAGCGGGAGAGGGTTACGAGCAGTACTTC. Its protein product is CASSRSAGEGYEQYF.

V and J are TRBV28 and TRBJ1-2; TRBD1 agrees at 10 bases. The ends lost 8 bases at V and 2 bases at J; junction bases unmatched: 8. The CDR3 consists of 15 residues. The germline gives CDR1 MDHEN, CDR2 SYDVKM. CDR3 region: CASASWGQGNYGYTF. The DNA of the CDR3 is TGTGCCAGCGCCTCGTGGGGACAGGGGAACTATGGCTACACCTTC.

The rearrangement links TRBV25-1 to TRBJ2-2; no clear D. The germline V gene encodes CDR1 MGHDK and CDR2 SYGVNS. Trimming shortened V by 1 base and J by 6 bases, and 6 bases separated the two germline ends. This CDR3 is built from 13 residues. The CDR3 DNA follows: TGTGCCAGCAGTGAATTTGGCGCCGGGGAGCTGTTTTTT. Translated, it gives CASSEFGAGELFF.

The chain links TRBV4-1 to TRBJ2-2; D is uncertain. The CDR3 totals 13 residues. Germline CDR1 is MGHRA and CDR2 is YSYEKL. V shed 3 bases and J shed 0 bases, with 2 bases lying between them. Here the CDR3 reads CASSHSNTGELFF. CDR3 DNA sequence: TGCGCCAGCAGCCATTCGAACACCGGGGAGCTGTTTTTT.

As concerns this clone: This sample also contains other DNA sequences that code for the same CDR3. This chain joins TRBV27 and TRBJ2-7, with D uncertain. V lost 0 bases to trimming and J lost 4 bases, with 7 bases between them. CDR1 and CDR2 from the germline V gene are MNHEY and SMNVEV (reference sequence). The CDR3 sequence is 13 residues long. In nucleotides, the CDR3 is TGTGCCAGCAGTTTATCACCGGAGTACGAGCAGTACTTC. Translated, it gives CASSLSPEYEQYF.

The J gene is TRBJ2-2, the V gene TRBV4-1, with 9 bases identical to TRBD1. Germline CDR1 reads MGHRA; CDR2 reads YSYEKL. The CDR3 is 14 residues long. J gave up 6 bases and V 4 bases, and 3 bases lay outside the gene matches. CDR3 sequence reads: CASSPGQGPGELFF. CDR3 nucleotide sequence: TGCGCCAGCAGCCCGGGACAGGGACCCGGGGAGCTGTTTTTT.